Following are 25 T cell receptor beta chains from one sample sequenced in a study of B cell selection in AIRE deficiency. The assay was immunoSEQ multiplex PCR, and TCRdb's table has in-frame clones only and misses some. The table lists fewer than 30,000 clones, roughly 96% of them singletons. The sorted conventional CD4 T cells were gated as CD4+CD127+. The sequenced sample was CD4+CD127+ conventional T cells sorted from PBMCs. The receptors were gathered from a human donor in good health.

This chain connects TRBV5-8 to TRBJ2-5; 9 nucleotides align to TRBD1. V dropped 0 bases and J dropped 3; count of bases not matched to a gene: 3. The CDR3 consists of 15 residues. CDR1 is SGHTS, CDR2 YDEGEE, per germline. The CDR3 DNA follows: TGTGCCAGCAGCTTGGGCTGGACAGGGGAAGAGACCCAGTACTTC. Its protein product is CASSLGWTGEETQYF.

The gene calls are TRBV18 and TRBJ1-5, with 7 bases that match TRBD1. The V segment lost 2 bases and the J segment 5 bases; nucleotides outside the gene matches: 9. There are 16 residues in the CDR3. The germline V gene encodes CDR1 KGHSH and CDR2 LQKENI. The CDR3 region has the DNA TGTGCCAGCTCACCAGGCGGGCAGGGGGTTTATCAGCCCCAGCATTTT. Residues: CASSPGGQGVYQPQHF.

The CDR3 reads CASISQPGQFISPLHF. The CDR3 DNA follows: TGCGCCAGCATAAGCCAGCCGGGACAGTTTATTTCACCCCTCCACTTT. The V call is TRBV10-1, the J call TRBJ1-6; 7 positions agree with TRBD1. The germline CDR1 and CDR2 sequences are WNHNN and SYGVQD (reference sequence). The CDR3 length is 16 residues. V lost 7 bases and J lost 9; bases outside the gene matches: 15.

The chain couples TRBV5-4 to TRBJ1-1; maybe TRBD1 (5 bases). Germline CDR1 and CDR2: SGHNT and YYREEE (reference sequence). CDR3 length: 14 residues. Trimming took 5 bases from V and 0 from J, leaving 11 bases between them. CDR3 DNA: TGTGCCAGCAGTCCCGGGACCTTGAACACTGAAGCTTTCTTT. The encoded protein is CASSPGTLNTEAFF.

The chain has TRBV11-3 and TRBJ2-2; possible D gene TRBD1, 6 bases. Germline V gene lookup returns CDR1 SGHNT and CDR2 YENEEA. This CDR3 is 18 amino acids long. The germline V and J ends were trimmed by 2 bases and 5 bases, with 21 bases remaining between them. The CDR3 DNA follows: TGTGCCAGCAGCTTATATAAATGGGCAGGGGAATCTACCGGGGAGCTGTTTTTT. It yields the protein CASSLYKWAGESTGELFF.

As DNA, the CDR3 is TGTGCCAGCAGAACCGCGGGCAGGGGAAGGGTCACCGGGGAGCTGTTTTTT. Protein sequence: CASRTAGRGRVTGELFF. The chain recombines TRBV28 with TRBJ2-2; D possibly corresponds to TRBD1 (6 bases). V was shortened by 6 bases and J by 4 bases, with 21 bases between the two germline ends. There are 17 residues in the CDR3. The V gene's germline CDR1 is MDHEN and CDR2 SYDVKM. The variable domain in full, completed from reference TRBV28 and TRBJ2-2, reads DVKVTQSSRYLVKRTGEKVFLECVQDMDHENMFWYRQDPGLGLRLIYFSYDVKMKEKGDIPEGYSVSREKKERFSLILESASTNQTSMYLCASRTAGRGRVTGELFFGEGSRLTVL.

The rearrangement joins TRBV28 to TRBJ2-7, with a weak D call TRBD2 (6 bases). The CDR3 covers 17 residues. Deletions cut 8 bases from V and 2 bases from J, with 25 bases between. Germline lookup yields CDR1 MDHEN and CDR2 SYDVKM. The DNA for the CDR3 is TGTGCCAGCCCAGTGGATCCCGGCGGGAAATTCCCCTACGAGCAGTACTTC. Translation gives CASPVDPGGKFPYEQYF.

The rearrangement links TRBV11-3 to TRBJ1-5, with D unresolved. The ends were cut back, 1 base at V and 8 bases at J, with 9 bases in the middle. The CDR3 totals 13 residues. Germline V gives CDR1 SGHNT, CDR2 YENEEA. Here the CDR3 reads CASSLAAGKPQHF. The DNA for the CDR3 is TGTGCCAGCAGCTTAGCTGCCGGCAAGCCCCAGCATTTT.

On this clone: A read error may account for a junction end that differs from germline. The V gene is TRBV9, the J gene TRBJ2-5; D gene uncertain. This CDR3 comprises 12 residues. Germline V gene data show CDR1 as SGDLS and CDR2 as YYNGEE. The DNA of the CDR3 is TGTGCCAGCAGCGTAGATGGCCCCCCAAAGGACTTC. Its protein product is CASSVDGPPKDF.

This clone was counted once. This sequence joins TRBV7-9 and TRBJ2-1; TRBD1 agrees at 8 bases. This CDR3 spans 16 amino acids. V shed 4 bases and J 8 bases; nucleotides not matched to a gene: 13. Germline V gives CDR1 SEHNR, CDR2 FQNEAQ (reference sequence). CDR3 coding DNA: TGTGCCAGCAGCTCCCGTGGCGGGGCAGGGGGCGATGAGCAGTTCTTC. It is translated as CASSSRGGAGGDEQFF. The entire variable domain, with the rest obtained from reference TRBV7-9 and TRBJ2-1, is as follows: DTGVSQNPRHKITKRGQNVTFRCDPISEHNRLYWYRQTLGQGPEFLTYFQNEAQLEKSRLLSDRFSAERPKGSFSTLEIQRTEQGDSAMYLCASSSRGGAGGDEQFFGPGTRLTVL.

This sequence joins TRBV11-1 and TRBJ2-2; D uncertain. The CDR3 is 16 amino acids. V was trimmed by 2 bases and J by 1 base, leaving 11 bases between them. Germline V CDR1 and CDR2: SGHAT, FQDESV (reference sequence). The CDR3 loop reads CASSLLEVGNTGELFF. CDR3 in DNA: TGTGCCAGCAGCTTATTAGAGGTCGGGAACACCGGGGAGCTGTTTTTT.

The CDR3 DNA is TGTGCCAGCAGCTCATCTCTAGTGCCACAAAGTCGGGCCAACGTCCTGACTTTC. Amino acid sequence: CASSSSLVPQSRANVLTF. The chain joins TRBV7-7 to TRBJ2-6; D is unresolved. Germline V gene data show CDR1 as SSHAT and CDR2 as FNYEAQ (reference sequence). Trimming shortened V by 4 bases and J by 5 bases, and 21 bases separated the two germline ends. The CDR3 is 18 amino acids.

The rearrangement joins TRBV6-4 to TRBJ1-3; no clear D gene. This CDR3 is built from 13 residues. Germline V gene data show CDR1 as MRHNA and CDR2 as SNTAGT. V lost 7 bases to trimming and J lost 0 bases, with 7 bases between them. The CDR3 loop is CASKACSGNTIYF. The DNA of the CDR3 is TGTGCCAGCAAGGCCTGCTCTGGAAACACCATATATTTT.

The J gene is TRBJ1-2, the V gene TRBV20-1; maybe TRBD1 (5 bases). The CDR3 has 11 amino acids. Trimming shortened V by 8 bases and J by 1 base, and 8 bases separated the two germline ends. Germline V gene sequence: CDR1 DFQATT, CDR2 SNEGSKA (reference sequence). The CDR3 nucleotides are TGCAGTCTGACAGATAACTATGGCTACACCTTC. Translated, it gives CSLTDNYGYTF.

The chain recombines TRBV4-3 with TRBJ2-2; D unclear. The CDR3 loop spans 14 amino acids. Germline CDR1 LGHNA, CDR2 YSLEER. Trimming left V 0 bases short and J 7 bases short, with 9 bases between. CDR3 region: CASSQDRTVGELFF. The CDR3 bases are TGCGCCAGCAGCCAAGATCGTACAGTCGGGGAGCTGTTTTTT.

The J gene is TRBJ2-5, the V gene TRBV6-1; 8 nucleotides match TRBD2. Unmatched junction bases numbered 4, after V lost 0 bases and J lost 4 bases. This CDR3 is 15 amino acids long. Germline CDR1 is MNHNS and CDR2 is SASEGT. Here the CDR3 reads CASSEAGTRRETQYF. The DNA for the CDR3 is TGTGCCAGCAGTGAAGCCGGGACTAGACGAGAGACCCAGTACTTC.

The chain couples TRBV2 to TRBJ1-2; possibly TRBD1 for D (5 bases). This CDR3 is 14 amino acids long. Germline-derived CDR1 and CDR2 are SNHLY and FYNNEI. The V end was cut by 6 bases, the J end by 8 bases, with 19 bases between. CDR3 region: CASSGTPGPGGYTF. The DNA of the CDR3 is TGTGCCAGCAGCGGGACTCCGGGCCCTGGGGGCTACACCTTC.

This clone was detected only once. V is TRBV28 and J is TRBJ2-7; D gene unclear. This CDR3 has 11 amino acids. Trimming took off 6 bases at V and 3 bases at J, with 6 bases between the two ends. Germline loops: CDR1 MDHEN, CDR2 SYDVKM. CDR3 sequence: CASRRDYEQYF. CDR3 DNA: TGTGCCAGCAGACGCGACTACGAGCAGTACTTC. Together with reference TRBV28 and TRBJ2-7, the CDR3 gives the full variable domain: DVKVTQSSRYLVKRTGEKVFLECVQDMDHENMFWYRQDPGLGLRLIYFSYDVKMKEKGDIPEGYSVSREKKERFSLILESASTNQTSMYLCASRRDYEQYFGPGTRLTVT.

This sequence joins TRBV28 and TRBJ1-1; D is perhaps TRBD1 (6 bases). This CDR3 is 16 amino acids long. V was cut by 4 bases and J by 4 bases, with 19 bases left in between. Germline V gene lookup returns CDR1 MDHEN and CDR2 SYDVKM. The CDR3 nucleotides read TGTGCCAGCAGTTCAGCACAGGGTTTCGTTAGCACTGAAGCTTTCTTT. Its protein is CASSSAQGFVSTEAFF.

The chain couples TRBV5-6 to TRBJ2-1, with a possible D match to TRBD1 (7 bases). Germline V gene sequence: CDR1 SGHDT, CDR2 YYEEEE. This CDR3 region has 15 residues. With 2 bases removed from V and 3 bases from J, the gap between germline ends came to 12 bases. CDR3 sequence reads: CASSFRGAGYNEQFF. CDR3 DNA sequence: TGTGCCAGCAGCTTCAGGGGGGCCGGCTACAATGAGCAGTTCTTC.

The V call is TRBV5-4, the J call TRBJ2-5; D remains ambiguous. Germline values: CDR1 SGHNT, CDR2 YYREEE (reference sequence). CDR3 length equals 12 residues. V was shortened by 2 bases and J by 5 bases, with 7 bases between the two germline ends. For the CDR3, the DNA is TGTGCCAGCAGCTTTAAGGCGGAGACCCAGTACTTC. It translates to CASSFKAETQYF. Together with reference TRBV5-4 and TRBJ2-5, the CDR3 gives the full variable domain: ETGVTQSPTHLIKTRGQQVTLRCSSQSGHNTVSWYQQALGQGPQFIFQYYREEENGRGNFPPRFSGLQFPNYSSELNVNALELDDSALYLCASSFKAETQYFGPGTRLLVL.

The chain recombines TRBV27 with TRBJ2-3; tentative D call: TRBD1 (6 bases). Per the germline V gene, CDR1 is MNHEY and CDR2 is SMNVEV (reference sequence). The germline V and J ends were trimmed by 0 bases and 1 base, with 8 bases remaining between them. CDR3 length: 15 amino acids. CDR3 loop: CASSLSNRGTDTQYF. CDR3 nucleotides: TGTGCCAGCAGTTTATCGAACAGGGGCACAGATACGCAGTATTTT.

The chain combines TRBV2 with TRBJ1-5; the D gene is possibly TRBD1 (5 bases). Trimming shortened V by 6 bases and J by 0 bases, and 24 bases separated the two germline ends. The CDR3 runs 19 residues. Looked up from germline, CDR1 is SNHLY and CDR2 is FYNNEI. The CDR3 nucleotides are TGTGCCAGCAGCCACTCCAGAGGGCTAGGGACTTATAGCAATCAGCCCCAGCATTTT. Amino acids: CASSHSRGLGTYSNQPQHF.

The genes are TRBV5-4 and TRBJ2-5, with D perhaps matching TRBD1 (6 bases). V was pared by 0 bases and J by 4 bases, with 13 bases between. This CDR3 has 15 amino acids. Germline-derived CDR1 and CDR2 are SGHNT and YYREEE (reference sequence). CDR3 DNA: TGTGCCAGCAGCTTGGAACAGGGCGTGGTAGAGACCCAGTACTTC. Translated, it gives CASSLEQGVVETQYF.

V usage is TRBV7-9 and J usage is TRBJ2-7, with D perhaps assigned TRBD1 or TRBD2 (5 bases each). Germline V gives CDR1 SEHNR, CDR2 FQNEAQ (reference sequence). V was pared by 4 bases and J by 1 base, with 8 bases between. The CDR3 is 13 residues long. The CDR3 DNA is TGTGCCAGCAGCTCTGGGACGTCCTACGAGCAGTACTTC. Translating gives CASSSGTSYEQYF. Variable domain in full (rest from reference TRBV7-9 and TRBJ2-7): DTGVSQNPRHKITKRGQNVTFRCDPISEHNRLYWYRQTLGQGPEFLTYFQNEAQLEKSRLLSDRFSAERPKGSFSTLEIQRTEQGDSAMYLCASSSGTSYEQYFGPGTRLTVT.